A single T cell receptor beta chain is shown here with its context. Its antigen is currently unknown. CDR1 and CDR2 from the germline V gene are SNHLY and FYNNEI. The V segment lost 3 bases and the J segment 5 bases; nucleotides outside the gene matches: 3. The CDR3 is 15 residues long. This sample is drawn from a study of cytomegalovirus exposure and HLA in healthy donors. As for the donors, each was a healthy bone marrow donor. The PCR made use of 60 Vbeta and 13 Jbeta primers. Assay: immunoSEQ multiplex PCR; the TCRdb copy retains only in-frame clones and omits some. Here the sample spans roughly 190,000 clones, 75% to 80% being singletons. Study-wide results and caveats: As a later analysis showed, several of the most significant clusters appeared to be linked to common viral pathogens. A later analysis showed TCR association rates differing by HLA locus, peaking at DRB1 and lowest at HLA-C.

Sequences were obtained from PBMCs. V gene TRBV2 combines with J gene TRBJ2-5; 13 bases line up with TRBD2. The sequence was collected from a woman aged 25 to 45 in good health and CMV-seropositive. The CDR3 coding sequence is TGTGCCAGCAGTGATCAACTAGCGGGAGGGGAGACCCAGTACTTC. This gives the protein CASSDQLAGGETQYF.